Sequencing of this T cell receptor beta chain was carried out in a study of T cell responses to AZD1222 COVID-19 vaccine. Profiled with immunoSEQ multiplex PCR; TCRdb holds only in-frame clones, not every one. The table shows approximately 120,000 clones, with approximately 90% occurring only once. V was pared by 3 bases and J by 0 bases, with 15 bases between. CDR3 length: 17 amino acids. Germline values: CDR1 MDHEN, CDR2 SYDVKM. The gene calls are TRBV28 and TRBJ2-1; TRBD2 is a possible D gene (6 bases). This clonotype was sampled from an adult in good health. The source material was peripheral blood, sampled on day 0 of AZD1222 vaccination. CDR3 in amino acids: CASSLALGGGSYNEQFF. CDR3 nucleotide sequence: TGTGCCAGCAGTTTGGCCCTTGGGGGAGGCTCCTACAATGAGCAGTTCTTC.